The 2 T cell receptor beta chains below all came from one sample that was sequenced in a study of blood T cells in healthy people across ages. Through a sample-barcoded 5' primer and a J-beta primer mix, a second PCR was run for roughly 7 to 11 cycles. TCRdb recomputed calls from the 5' RACE reads with MiXCR, one row per CDR3 protein. Among some 750,000 distinct CDR3 sequences listed, approximately 21% were seen once. The sequenced material came from blood. These receptors were taken from a man between 65 and 85 years old in good health.

This clonotype has a handful of counts. This rearrangement joins TRBV20-1 to TRBJ2-3; D remains unclear. The germline V and J ends were trimmed by 1 base and 9 bases, with 5 bases remaining between them. Per germline, CDR1 DFQATT and CDR2 SNEGSKA (reference sequence). This CDR3 contains 10 residues. CDR3 loop: CSARAATQYF. The CDR3 coding sequence is TGCAGTGCTAGAGCCGCCACGCAGTATTTT.

J is TRBJ2-5 and V is TRBV6-2 or TRBV6-3, with 7 nucleotides matching TRBD1. J was trimmed by 4 bases and V by 6 bases; bases with no gene match: 14. The CDR3 sequence is 16 residues long. Germline V CDR1 and CDR2: MNHEY, SVGEGT. The CDR3 sequence: CASRSDRAIAGETQYF. In DNA form, the CDR3 reads TGTGCCAGCAGATCCGACAGGGCCATAGCCGGAGAGACCCAGTACTTC.